This TCR beta chain was sequenced during a study of T cell responses to AZD1222 COVID-19 vaccine. This clone appeared a single time. What it binds is not known. CDR1 SGHTA and CDR2 FQGNSA come from the germline V gene. The V gene lost 6 bases and the J gene lost 1 base, with 9 bases spanning the gap. The CDR3 loop spans 13 amino acids. This table comes from immunoSEQ multiplex PCR, and its TCRdb copy is limited to in-frame clones, with some not included. The sample has some 100,000 clones; approximately 91% are singletons. Study-level findings and limits: Only a handful of AZD1222 recipients, roughly 6 in all, had baseline seropositivity.

The receptor's source is an adult in good health. Sequencing used peripheral blood, obtained on day 0 of MenACWY control vaccination. This chain connects TRBV7-2 to TRBJ1-1; the D is unclear. The CDR3 loop reads CASSHGGNTEAFF. As DNA, the CDR3 is TGTGCCAGCAGTCACGGAGGGAACACTGAAGCTTTCTTT.